The sequence of this T cell receptor beta chain was determined in a study of CD8 T cells in Susac syndrome. The V gene end was trimmed by 3 bases and the J gene end by 4 bases; junction bases not matched to a gene: 6. CDR1 is MGHRA, CDR2 YSYEKL, per germline. The CDR3 has 16 residues. Random hexamers were used to reverse transcribe about 0.45 to 1 ug of RNA. TCRdb fed the immunoSEQ multiplex PCR reads into MiXCR, producing one record per CDR3 protein. Here the sample spans about 190,000 distinct CDR3 sequences, approximately 95% being singletons. Sequences were obtained from CD8+ T cells from PBMCs. The chain carries TRBV4-1 and TRBJ1-4; TRBD1 matches 9 bases. This TCR was sampled from a human donor with Susac syndrome. The CDR3 spells CASSHPTGGFNEKLFF. DNA of the CDR3: TGCGCCAGCAGCCACCCCACAGGGGGCTTTAATGAAAAACTGTTTTTT.